This T cell receptor (beta chain) was sequenced for a study of lymphopenia after photon versus proton radiotherapy. This CDR3 region has 14 residues. Germline CDR1 reads SGHDN; CDR2 reads FVKESK. Between the trimmed V and J ends, which lost 4 bases and 6 bases, there was a span of 14 bases. The data were produced by immunoSEQ multiplex PCR, yet TCRdb's version contains in-frame clones alone and is incomplete. The sample carries some 70,000 clones, 80% to 90% recorded once. Study-level findings and limits: Relative stability marked proton patients; photon patients lost diversity and naive cells. In patients who died, overall survival fell as post-nadir TCR diversity dropped more. After lymphocyte nadir, photon-treated repertoires showed oligoclonal expansion, especially CD8+ Temra.

This clone was counted a single time. The antigen is unknown. The sequence was obtained from a man aged 80 or over with esophageal cancer. The sample was peripheral blood, taken from a patient treated with proton-based radiotherapy. This rearrangement joins TRBV14 to TRBJ2-3, with a weak D call TRBD2 (7 bases). The chain's CDR3 is CASSRGGAEDTQYF. The CDR3 bases are TGTGCCAGCAGCCGAGGGGGGGCCGAGGATACGCAGTATTTT.